The clone carrying this TCR beta chain was seen only a few times. What it binds is unknown. V lost 0 bases to trimming and J lost 1 base; unmatched junction nucleotides: 2. The CDR3 is 15 residues long. Germline lookup yields CDR1 LNHNV and CDR2 YYDKDF (reference sequence). The data belong to a study of response to subunit inactivated influenza vaccine. Study-level points and caveats: Few new T cells, the authors suggested, are recruited by each seasonal influenza vaccination.

MiXCR was run by TCRdb on the RT-PCR reads, yielding one entry per CDR3 protein. The sample includes around 320,000 distinct CDR3 sequences, 22% of them seen just once. The chain combines TRBV15 with TRBJ2-5; TRBD1 matches at 7 bases. The sample in question was PBMCs from blood, obtained approximately 20 months after vaccination. The clonotype originates from a man between 50 and 69 years old who received an inactivated influenza vaccine. The CDR3 nucleotides are TGTGCCACCAGCAGAGATGGGACAGTCCAAGAGACCCAGTACTTC. Its protein is CATSRDGTVQETQYF.